This T cell receptor (beta chain) emerged from a study of vaccination and CD4 T cells after COVID-19. In the case of this clonotype: Its antigen is unknown.

Oncomine TCR Beta short-read sequencing was applied to DNA from cultured CD4+ T cells. TCRdb itself ran the PCR reads through MiXCR, one entry per CDR3 protein. Of 20,000 to 25,000 distinct CDR3 sequences listed, roughly 30% were seen once; the top ten hold 2% to 3%. Time point noted: late sampling 161 to 241 days after vaccination in three convalescent patients. This sample's treatment: roughly 11-day PBMC culture with coronavirus spike peptide pools or control peptides (ViraFEST assay). V lost 4 bases and J 2 bases, leaving 10 bases between the germline ends. The CDR3 totals 14 residues. Germline V gene data show CDR1 as KGHSH and CDR2 as LQKENI.

This chain connects TRBV18 to TRBJ2-3; D unresolved. Sequenced here: CD4+ T cells from blood, cultured in vitro, sampled about 7 months after SARS-CoV-2 vaccination. The sequence was obtained from a human donor who had recovered from COVID-19. CDR3 nucleotides: TGTGCCAGCTCACAAATAGGTTTCACAGATACGCAGTATTTT. Residues: CASSQIGFTDTQYF.